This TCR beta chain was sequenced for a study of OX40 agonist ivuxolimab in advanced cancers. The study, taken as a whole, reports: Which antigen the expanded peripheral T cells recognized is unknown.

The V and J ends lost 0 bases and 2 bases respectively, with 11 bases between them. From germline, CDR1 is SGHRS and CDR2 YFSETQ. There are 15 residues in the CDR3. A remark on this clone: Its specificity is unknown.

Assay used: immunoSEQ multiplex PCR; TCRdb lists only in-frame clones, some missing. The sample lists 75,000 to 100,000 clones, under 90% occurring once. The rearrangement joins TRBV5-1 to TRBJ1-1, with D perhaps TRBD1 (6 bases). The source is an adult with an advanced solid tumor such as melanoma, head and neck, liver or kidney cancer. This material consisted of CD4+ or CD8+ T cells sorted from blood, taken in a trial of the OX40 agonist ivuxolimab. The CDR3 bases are TGCGCCAGCAGCTTGGGGGGGCGGCAAAACACTGAAGCTTTCTTT. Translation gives CASSLGGRQNTEAFF.